A selection of T cell receptor beta chains follows, all from one sample in a study of blood T cell repertoires in COVID-19. Some clones are missing from TCRdb's copy, which holds only in-frame ones; the method was immunoSEQ multiplex PCR. The table records over 250,000 clones, around nine tenths of them present only once. The sequenced sample was peripheral blood. The receptors shown here come from a man between 50 and 59 years old with acute or convalescent COVID-19. Each CDR3 is given with its conserved first and last residue. Fields, in order: V gene, J gene, CDR3 protein.

TRBV10-2	TRBJ2-7	CASSERAYEQYF
TRBV10-3	TRBJ1-5	CAISEPGRYQPQHF
TRBV4-1	TRBJ2-3	CASSQAGTSFTDTQYF
TRBV15	TRBJ1-3	CATSRDRGQGRGNTIYF
TRBV3-1/TRBV3-2	TRBJ2-2	CAVRNGGELFF
TRBV7-3	TRBJ2-3	CASSSGQAIDTQYF
TRBV18	TRBJ2-2	CASSPQGAGTGELFF
TRBV30	TRBJ2-1	CAWGVGLKNEQFF
TRBV12-5	TRBJ1-2	CASGPGRDGYTF
TRBV15	TRBJ1-1	CATSRDLGPGTEAFF
TRBV6-5	TRBJ1-1	CASSRGGPYTEAFF
TRBV3-1/TRBV3-2	TRBJ1-1	CASSLQDRVGTEAFF
TRBV9	TRBJ2-2	CASSVGTGGLGELFF
TRBV10-3	TRBJ2-5	CAIGGLGMKETQYF
TRBV6-5	TRBJ2-7	CASSTWDSAYEQYF
TRBV11-3	TRBJ1-1	CASSFTGNTEAFF
TRBV7-8	TRBJ1-5	CASSTGTLMMPQHF
TRBV11-2	TRBJ1-2	CASSLWASGSYTF
TRBV2	TRBJ2-1	CASRDGGRYNEQFF
TRBV12-3/TRBV12-4	TRBJ1-2	CASSVSGNPGYTF
TRBV10-2	TRBJ2-3	CASSEVLPTDTQYF
TRBV18	TRBJ2-7	CASSPLPGTGGIEQYF
TRBV7-2	TRBJ2-1	CASSFGLAGEQFF
TRBV27	TRBJ2-1	CASTLQSGHNEQFF
TRBV7-6	TRBJ2-3	CASSPGGRTDTQYF
TRBV3-1/TRBV3-2	TRBJ2-5	CASSRKLTGNQETQYF
TRBV7-2	TRBJ2-1	CASSLVPAGVSYNEQFF
TRBV2	TRBJ2-5	CASLGTVQETQYF
TRBV18	TRBJ2-2	CASSPDAGALGELFF
TRBV7-3	TRBJ2-7	CASSLGQPYEQYF
TRBV4-2	TRBJ2-3	CASSRGTSGGQGTDTQYF
TRBV7-8	TRBJ1-1	CASSFQTQGARVTEAFF
TRBV27	TRBJ2-7	CASSFMAGRNEQYF
TRBV5-1	TRBJ1-1	CASSVQTGMNTEAFF
TRBV7-9	TRBJ2-5	CASSLTSTSAETQYF
TRBV10-1	TRBJ1-1	CATRTDMNTEAFF
TRBV5-1	TRBJ2-5	CASSSSGGPYQETQYF
TRBV25-1	TRBJ1-1	CASRSQGRNTEAFF
TRBV27	TRBJ2-1	CASSPGEIPYNEQFF
TRBV5-4	TRBJ1-6	CASSSYNSPLHF
TRBV5-1	TRBJ1-1	CASSIIQGGNTEAFF
TRBV19	TRBJ1-3	CASSRTGSGNTIYF
TRBV5-6	TRBJ2-7	CASAIRGSYEQYF
TRBV10-3	TRBJ2-4	CAISESEVGKNIQYF